This section outlines one T cell receptor beta chain sequence together with its context. Its binding antigen is unknown. No quality values exist for individual bases; no much larger clone is one base distant. This sample is part of a study of shared clonotypes between healthy human individuals (TCRdb year 2020). Regarding the research as a whole: A few men and two women, aged 18 to 49 years, made up the cohort. For each donor, three plates each were used for CD4 naive and CD4 memory, two plates were used for CD8 naive, and one plate was used for CD8 memory. Blood TCR repertoires of several healthy adults were deeply sequenced to estimate repertoire size and the extent of clonotype sharing between individuals. To increase sequencing depth and limit assay-specific biases, TCR repertoire library preparation and sequencing were carried out by different laboratories using diverse techniques. Each donor's leukapheresis produced roughly between about 0.9 and 9.5 billion PBMCs.

Donors were healthy HIV-negative adults with no recently reported acute infections or vaccinations. Every donor was a Caucasian adult residing in Nashville, Tennessee, USA. CD4+ T cells were enriched by magnetic negative selection, after which naive cells were positively selected on CD45RA and the negative fraction was taken as the memory subset. Blood was obtained by leukapheresis, after which PBMCs were separated by Ficoll-Histopaque density gradient centrifugation and cryopreserved in liquid nitrogen vapor phase. Analytical flow cytometry was used to check the purity and quantity of every magnetically sorted T cell population. From each sorted fraction, genomic DNA was isolated and quantified by UV absorbance on a Nanodrop 2000c. Using the deep immunoSEQ assay, multiplex PCR amplified TCR CDR3 regions from genomic DNA. Genomic DNA extracted from each cell subset was distributed evenly over all wells of several immunoSEQ 96-well plates, and each plate served as one replicate. For sorted subsets, approximately 190 ng of genomic DNA, equivalent to 30,000 or so T cell genomes, went into each replicate PCR. Purified libraries were quantified with a Qubit 3.0 fluorometer, sized on a Bioanalyzer 2100, and re-quantified with the KAPA Library Quantification kit. Every immunoSEQ 96-well plate was sequenced on a separate single-read 150-cycle Illumina NextSeq 550 flow cell. For the original study's pipeline: The immunoSEQ output contained only junctional sequences without quality scores, so filtering could not match that applied to full-length reads. Sequences were annotated with PyIR, a Python wrapper for IgBLAST v1.9, using IMGT germline references to assign V/J genes and CDR3. Any read was removed if the V/J assignment was weak (E-value above 1e-6), the CDR3 was missing, or the read contained stop codons, out-of-frame junctions, or ambiguous translated residues. V3J clonotypes were defined as sequences sharing the same inferred V gene, J gene, and CDR3 amino acid sequence. To compute the percentage overlap between repertoires, the number of shared unique clonotypes was divided by the size of the smaller repertoire. Richness of each repertoire was evaluated using RTK rarefaction, the Chao1 estimator, and Recon v2.1 estimates of unobserved clonotypes. For all TCRbeta clonotypes obtained by the gDNA method from a few donors, generation probabilities were computed with OLGA. As stored in TCRdb, this immuneACCESS dataset retains in-frame rearrangements with V and J assigned. A fraction of the clones does not appear; measured against another copy, unresolved V genes explain less than half of the discrepancy, and the remainder lacks a known reason. The DNA was the basis for D and trimming; V, J and clone size are from that table. The sample table holds fewer than 2.5 million clones, of which under 95% were seen once. Of the sample, roughly 0.36% falls within the top ten clones.

V sheds 4 bases and J sheds 1 base, leaving 13 bases between their ends. The CDR3 starts with the cysteine, ends with the phenylalanine, and has 14 residues. The entry retains the CDR3 DNA only, 42 bases that are in frame from base 1. CDR1 and CDR2, looked up from the germline V gene, are SQVTM and ANQGSEA. The study at large found these results: Only blood was sampled, and tissue TCR repertoires likely differ from those in blood. Pairwise subsampling led to the expectation that sequencing depth would affect the degree of clonotype sharing among donors. Even with the large sequencing depth, rarefaction of the sorted-subset datasets indicated that sequencing was incomplete. Naive subsets generally had larger estimated clonotype richness than memory subsets. When a handful of donors were compared, the shared fraction of clonotypes was around 4.6% for naive CD4, more than 3% for naive CD8, roughly 2.5% for memory CD4, and under 0.5% for memory CD8. The genetic and exposure-history diversity represented was limited by the small number of donors. Compared with non-shared clonotypes, the clonotypes found in all four sorted-subset donors had higher generation probabilities.

Sequenced material: naive CD4+ T cells from PBMCs. What this sample's cell subset or site label stands for: CD45RA+ positively selected. This TCR was sampled from a man aged 18 to 29 in good health. Some clones in this sample may be carry-over from other donors' samples. This sequence uses TRBV29-1 and TRBJ1-2; the D gene is possibly TRBD1, with 5 bases matching. The DNA sequence is TGCAGCGTTGCGGCTGTGGGGGTTAACTATGGCTACACCTTC. Its coded protein is CSVAAVGVNYGYTF.